In its sample, the clone carrying this T cell receptor (beta chain) was seen many times. What it binds is not known. There were TCR beta CDR3 regions amplified from RNA transcripts. A set of HTBI primers served as the primers for a first-round RT-PCR of the TCR CDR3. A single record per CDR3 protein comes from TCRdb applying MiXCR to the multiplex PCR reads. The sample carries hundreds of thousands of distinct CDR3 sequences, approximately 36% recorded once. The entry originates in a study of T cells in Graves' hyperthyroidism and ophthalmopathy. Participants, patients aged 18 to 65, had newly diagnosed hyperthyroidism with a duration under 2 months. CDR3 size: 14 residues. Per the germline V gene, CDR1 is MGHDK and CDR2 is SYGVNS. J gave up 6 bases and V 7 bases, and 10 bases lay outside the gene matches. Overall study results and limits: Blood also showed most of the thyroid clonotypes that were expanded above 0.001.

The chain joins TRBV25-1 to TRBJ2-7; the match to TRBD2 covers 9 bases. This TCR was sampled from a woman aged 40 to 55 with Graves' hyperthyroidism. Sequencing was performed on blood. The CDR3 DNA follows: TGTGCCAGCAATGTTGGCGGGGGGGCCGGCGAGCAGTACTTC. This codes for CASNVGGGAGEQYF.